This entry features one T cell receptor beta chain sequence. Its antigen is not known. The data belong to a study of cytomegalovirus exposure and HLA in healthy donors. Notes on the study in general: The classifier reportedly diagnosed cytomegalovirus status with high specificity and sensitivity. Apparent HLA restriction characterized most CMV-associated TCR beta chains in a later analysis.

The study ran its PCR with 60 Vbeta and 13 Jbeta primers. Here immunoSEQ multiplex PCR was the method, and the copy in TCRdb shows in-frame clones only, minus some. Reported are some 75,000 clones; the ten largest clones contain 4.5% to 6%. V lost 0 bases to trimming and J lost 4 bases, with 11 bases between them. The CDR3 has 15 residues. Germline CDR1 reads SGHRS; CDR2 reads YFSETQ. This receptor was identified in a man aged 35 to 55 in good health and CMV-seronegative. The sequenced sample consisted of PBMCs. The genes are TRBV5-1 and TRBJ1-3; D is undetermined. The CDR3 spells CASSLGGTPGNTIYF. The CDR3, as DNA: TGCGCCAGCAGCTTGGGCGGAACGCCCGGAAACACCATATATTTT. Combining the CDR3 with reference TRBV5-1 and TRBJ1-3 gives the whole variable domain KAGVTQTPRYLIKTRGQQVTLSCSPISGHRSVSWYQQTPGQGLQFLFEYFSETQRNKGNFPGRFSGRQFSNSRSEMNVSTLELGDSALYLCASSLGGTPGNTIYFGEGSWLTVV.